Described below is a single TCR beta chain sequence and its context. As yet, its antigen is unknown. This CDR3 region has 13 residues. The germline CDR1 and CDR2 sequences are MNHNS and SASEGT. V gave up 1 base and J gave up 3 bases, with 6 bases separating them. This sample is part of a study of cytomegalovirus exposure and HLA in healthy donors. On the study more broadly: HLA-typed donors were the source of 83 million or so unique TCRs held in an early data release. Ancestry clustering placed 70% to 90% of 350 to 500 genotyped donors in the Caucasian-associated cluster. Study-level findings and limits: Researchers had no immune exposure information except CMV serostatus available. Indistinguishable V segments, including TRBV6-2 and TRBV6-3, were excluded.

The PCR used 60 Vbeta and 13 Jbeta primers. Assay: immunoSEQ multiplex PCR; the TCRdb copy retains only in-frame clones and omits some. The sample yields approximately 200,000 clones, more than 60% seen once. What was sequenced was PBMCs. This chain joins TRBV6-1 and TRBJ2-5; D is uncertain. This TCR was sampled from a girl aged 2 to 10 in good health and CMV-seronegative. CDR3 region: CASSEGQKETQYF. The CDR3 nucleotides are TGTGCCAGCAGTGAAGGACAAAAAGAGACCCAGTACTTC.